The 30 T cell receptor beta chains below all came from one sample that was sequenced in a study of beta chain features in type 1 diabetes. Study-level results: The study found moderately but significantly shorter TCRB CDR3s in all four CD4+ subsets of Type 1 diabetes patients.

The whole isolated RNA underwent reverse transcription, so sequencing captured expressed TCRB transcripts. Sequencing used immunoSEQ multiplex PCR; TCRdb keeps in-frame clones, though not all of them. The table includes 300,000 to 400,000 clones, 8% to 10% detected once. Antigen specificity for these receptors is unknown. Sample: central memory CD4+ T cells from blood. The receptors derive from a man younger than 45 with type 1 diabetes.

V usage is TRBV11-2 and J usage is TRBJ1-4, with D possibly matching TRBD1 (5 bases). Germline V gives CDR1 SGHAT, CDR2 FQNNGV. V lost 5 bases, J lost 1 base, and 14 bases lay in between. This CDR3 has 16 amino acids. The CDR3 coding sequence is TGTGCCAGCAGCCCAGGGATGGTCGAAACTAATGAAAAACTGTTTTTT. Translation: CASSPGMVETNEKLFF. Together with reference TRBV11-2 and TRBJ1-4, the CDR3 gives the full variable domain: EAGVAQSPRYKIIEKRQSVAFWCNPISGHATLYWYQQILGQGPKLLIQFQNNGVVDDSQLPKDRFSAERLKGVDSTLKIQPAKLEDSAVYLCASSPGMVETNEKLFFGSGTQLSVL.

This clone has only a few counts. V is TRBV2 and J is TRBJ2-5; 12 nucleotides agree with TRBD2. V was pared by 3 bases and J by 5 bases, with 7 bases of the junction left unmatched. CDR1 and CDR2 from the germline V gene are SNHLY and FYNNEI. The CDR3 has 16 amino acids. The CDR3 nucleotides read TGTGCCAGCAGTGACCAACTAGCGGGAGGTCGGGAGACCCAGTACTTC. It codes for CASSDQLAGGRETQYF. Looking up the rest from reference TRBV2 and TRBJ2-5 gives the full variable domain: EPEVTQTPSHQVTQMGQEVILRCVPISNHLYFYWYRQILGQKVEFLVSFYNNEISEKSEIFDDQFSVERPDGSNFTLKIRSTKLEDSAMYFCASSDQLAGGRETQYFGPGTRLLVL.

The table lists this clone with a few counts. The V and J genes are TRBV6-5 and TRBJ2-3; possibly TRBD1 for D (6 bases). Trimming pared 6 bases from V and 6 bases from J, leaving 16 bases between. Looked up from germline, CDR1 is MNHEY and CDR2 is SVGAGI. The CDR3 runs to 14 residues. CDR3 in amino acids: CASSRRQAVDTQYF. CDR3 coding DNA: TGTGCCAGCAGCCGACGACAGGCTGTGGATACGCAGTATTTT.

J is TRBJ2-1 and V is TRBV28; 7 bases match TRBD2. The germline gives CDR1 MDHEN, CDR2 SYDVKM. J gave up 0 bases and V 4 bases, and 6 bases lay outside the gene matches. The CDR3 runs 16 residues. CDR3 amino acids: CASSSLAVSSYNEQFF. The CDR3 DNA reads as TGTGCCAGCAGTTCTCTAGCGGTCAGCTCCTACAATGAGCAGTTCTTC.

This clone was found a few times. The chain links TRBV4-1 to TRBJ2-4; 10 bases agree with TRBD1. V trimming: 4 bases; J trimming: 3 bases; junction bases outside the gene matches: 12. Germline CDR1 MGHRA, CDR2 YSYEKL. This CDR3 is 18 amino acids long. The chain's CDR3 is CASSLFFLGTGDKNIQYF. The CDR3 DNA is TGCGCCAGCAGCCTATTTTTTCTTGGGACAGGGGACAAAAACATTCAGTACTTC.

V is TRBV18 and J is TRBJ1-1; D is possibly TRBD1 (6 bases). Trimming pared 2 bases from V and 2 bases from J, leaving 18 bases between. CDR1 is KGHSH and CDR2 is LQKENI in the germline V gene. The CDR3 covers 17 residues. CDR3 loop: CASSPSVSGQLNTEAFF. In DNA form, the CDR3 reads TGTGCCAGCTCACCAAGCGTATCCGGACAGTTAAACACTGAAGCTTTCTTT.

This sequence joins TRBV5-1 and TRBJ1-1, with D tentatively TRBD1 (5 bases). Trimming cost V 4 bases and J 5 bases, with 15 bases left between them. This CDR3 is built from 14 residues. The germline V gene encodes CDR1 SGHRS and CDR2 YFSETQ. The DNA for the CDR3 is TGCGCCAGCAGCCCTCAGGGAGGTGAGACTGAAGCTTTCTTT. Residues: CASSPQGGETEAFF.

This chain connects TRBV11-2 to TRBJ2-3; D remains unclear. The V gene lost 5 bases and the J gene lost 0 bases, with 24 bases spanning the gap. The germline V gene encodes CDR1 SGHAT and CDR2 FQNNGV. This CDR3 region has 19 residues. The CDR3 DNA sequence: TGTGCCAGCAGCGCTTATCTCACAGACCGCGCCTTTAGCACAGATACGCAGTATTTT. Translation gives CASSAYLTDRAFSTDTQYF.

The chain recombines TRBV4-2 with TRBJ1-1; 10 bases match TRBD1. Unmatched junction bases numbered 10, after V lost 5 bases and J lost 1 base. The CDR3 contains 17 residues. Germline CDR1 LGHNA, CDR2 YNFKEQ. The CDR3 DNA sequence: TGTGCCAGCAGCAAGGGACAGGGGTCGACACGGAACACTGAAGCTTTCTTT. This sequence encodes CASSKGQGSTRNTEAFF.

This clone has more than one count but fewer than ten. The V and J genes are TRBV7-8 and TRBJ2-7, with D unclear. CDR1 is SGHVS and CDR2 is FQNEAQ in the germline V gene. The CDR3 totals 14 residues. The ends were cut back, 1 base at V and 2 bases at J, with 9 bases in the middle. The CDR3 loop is CASSLGRFTYEQYF. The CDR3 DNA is TGTGCCAGCAGCTTAGGAAGATTTACCTACGAGCAGTACTTC.

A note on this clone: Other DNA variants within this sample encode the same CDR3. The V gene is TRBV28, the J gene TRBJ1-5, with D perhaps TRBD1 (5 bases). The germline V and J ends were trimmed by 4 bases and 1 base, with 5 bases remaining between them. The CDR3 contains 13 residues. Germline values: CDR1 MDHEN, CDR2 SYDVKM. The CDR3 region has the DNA TGTGCCAGCAGTTGGGACAGCAATCAGCCCCAGCATTTT. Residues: CASSWDSNQPQHF.

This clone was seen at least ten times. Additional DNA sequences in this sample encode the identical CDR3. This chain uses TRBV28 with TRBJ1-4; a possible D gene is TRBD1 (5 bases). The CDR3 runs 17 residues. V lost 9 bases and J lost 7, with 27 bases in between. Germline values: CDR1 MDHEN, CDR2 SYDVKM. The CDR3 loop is CASITAGHGTGGEKLFF. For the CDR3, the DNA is TGTGCCAGTATTACTGCCGGTCACGGGACGGGGGGTGAAAAACTGTTTTTT. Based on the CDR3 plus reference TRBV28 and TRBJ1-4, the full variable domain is DVKVTQSSRYLVKRTGEKVFLECVQDMDHENMFWYRQDPGLGLRLIYFSYDVKMKEKGDIPEGYSVSREKKERFSLILESASTNQTSMYLCASITAGHGTGGEKLFFGSGTQLSVL.

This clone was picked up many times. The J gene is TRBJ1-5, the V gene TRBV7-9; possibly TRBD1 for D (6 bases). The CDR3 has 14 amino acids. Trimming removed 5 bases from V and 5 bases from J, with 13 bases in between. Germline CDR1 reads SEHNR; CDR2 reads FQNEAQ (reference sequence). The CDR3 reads CASSPLQGDQPQHF. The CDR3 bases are TGTGCCAGCAGCCCCCTACAGGGTGATCAGCCCCAGCATTTT. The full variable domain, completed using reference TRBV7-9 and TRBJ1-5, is DTGVSQNPRHKITKRGQNVTFRCDPISEHNRLYWYRQTLGQGPEFLTYFQNEAQLEKSRLLSDRFSAERPKGSFSTLEIQRTEQGDSAMYLCASSPLQGDQPQHFGDGTRLSIL.

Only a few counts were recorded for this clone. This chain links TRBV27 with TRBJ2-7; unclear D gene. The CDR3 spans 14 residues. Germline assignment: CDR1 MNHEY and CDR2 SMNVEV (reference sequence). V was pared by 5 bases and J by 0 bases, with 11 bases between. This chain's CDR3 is CASSINTFSYEQYF. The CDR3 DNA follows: TGTGCCAGCAGTATTAACACCTTCTCCTACGAGCAGTACTTC.

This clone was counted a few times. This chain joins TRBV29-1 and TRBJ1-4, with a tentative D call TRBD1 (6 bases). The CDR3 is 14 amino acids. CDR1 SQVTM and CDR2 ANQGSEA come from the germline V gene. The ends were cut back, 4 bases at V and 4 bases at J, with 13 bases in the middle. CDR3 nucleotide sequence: TGCAGCGTTGGCGGGGGCGCGGGTAATGAAAAACTGTTTTTT. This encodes CSVGGGAGNEKLFF.

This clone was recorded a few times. The CDR3: CASSQDLAGSSGNTIYF. The CDR3, as DNA: TGCGCCAGCAGCCAAGATCTTGCAGGGAGCTCTGGAAACACCATATATTTT. V usage is TRBV4-1 and J usage is TRBJ1-3; possible D gene TRBD1, 5 bases. Trimming removed 0 bases from V and 0 bases from J, with 12 bases in between. Germline CDR1 MGHRA, CDR2 YSYEKL. The CDR3 runs 17 residues.

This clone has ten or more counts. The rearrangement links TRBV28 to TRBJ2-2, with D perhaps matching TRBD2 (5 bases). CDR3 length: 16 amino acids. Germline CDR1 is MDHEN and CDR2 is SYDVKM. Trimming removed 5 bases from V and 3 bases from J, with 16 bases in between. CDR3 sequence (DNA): TGTGCCAGCAGTCTCGGTATTAGCGCGTACACCGGGGAGCTGTTTTTT. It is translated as CASSLGISAYTGELFF.

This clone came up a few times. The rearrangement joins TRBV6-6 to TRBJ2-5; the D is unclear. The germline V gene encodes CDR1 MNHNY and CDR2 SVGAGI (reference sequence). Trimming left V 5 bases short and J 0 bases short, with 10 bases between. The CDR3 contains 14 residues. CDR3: CASSVWMYQETQYF. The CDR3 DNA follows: TGTGCCAGCAGTGTTTGGATGTACCAAGAGACCCAGTACTTC.

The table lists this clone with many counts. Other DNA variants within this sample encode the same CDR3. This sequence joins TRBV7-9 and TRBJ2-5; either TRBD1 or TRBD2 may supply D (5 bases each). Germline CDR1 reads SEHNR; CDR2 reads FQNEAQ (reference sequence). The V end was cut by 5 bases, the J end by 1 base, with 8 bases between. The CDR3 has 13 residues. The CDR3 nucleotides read TGTGCCAGCAGCCGGGGCTTCCAAGAGACCCAGTACTTC. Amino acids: CASSRGFQETQYF.

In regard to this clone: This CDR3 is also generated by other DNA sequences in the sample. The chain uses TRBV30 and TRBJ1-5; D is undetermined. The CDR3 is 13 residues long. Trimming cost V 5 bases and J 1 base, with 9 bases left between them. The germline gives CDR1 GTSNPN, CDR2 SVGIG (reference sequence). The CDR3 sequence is CAWEGGSNQPQHF. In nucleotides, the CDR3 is TGTGCCTGGGAGGGAGGGAGCAATCAGCCCCAGCATTTT. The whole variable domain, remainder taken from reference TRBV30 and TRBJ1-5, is SQTIHQWPATLVQPVGSPLSLECTVEGTSNPNLYWYRQAAGRGLQLLFYSVGIGQISSEVPQNLSASRPQDRQFILSSKKLLLSDSGFYLCAWEGGSNQPQHFGDGTRLSIL.

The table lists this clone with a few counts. CDR3 loop: CASSSLPGLDLAKNIQYF. The CDR3 coding sequence is TGTGCCAGCAGCTCCCTACCGGGACTAGATTTAGCCAAAAACATTCAGTACTTC. This sequence joins TRBV11-3 and TRBJ2-4; 8 bases match TRBD2. This CDR3 is 18 amino acids long. Germline-derived CDR1 and CDR2 are SGHNT and YENEEA. Trimming removed 4 bases from V and 0 bases from J; junction bases left unmatched: 11.

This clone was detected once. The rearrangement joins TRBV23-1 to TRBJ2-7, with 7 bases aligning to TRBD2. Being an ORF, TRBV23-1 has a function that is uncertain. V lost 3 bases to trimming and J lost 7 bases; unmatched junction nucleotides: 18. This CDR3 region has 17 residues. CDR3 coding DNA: TGCGCCAGCAGTCATCGGGGAGGGCCCTCGCTTACTAGGGAGCAGTACTTC. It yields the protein CASSHRGGPSLTREQYF.

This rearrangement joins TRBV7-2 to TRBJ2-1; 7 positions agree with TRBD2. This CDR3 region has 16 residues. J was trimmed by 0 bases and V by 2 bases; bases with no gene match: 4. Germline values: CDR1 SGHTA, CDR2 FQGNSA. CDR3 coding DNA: TGTGCCAGCAGCTTATTGCCGGGAGGCTCCTACAATGAGCAGTTCTTC. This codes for CASSLLPGGSYNEQFF.

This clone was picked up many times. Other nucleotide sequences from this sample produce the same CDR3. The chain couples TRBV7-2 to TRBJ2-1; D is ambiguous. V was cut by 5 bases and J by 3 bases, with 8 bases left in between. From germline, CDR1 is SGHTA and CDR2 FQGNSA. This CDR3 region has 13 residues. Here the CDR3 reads CASSLGIYNEQFF. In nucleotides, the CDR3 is TGTGCCAGCAGCCTAGGGATCTACAATGAGCAGTTCTTC. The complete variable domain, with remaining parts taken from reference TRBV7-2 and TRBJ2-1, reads GAGVSQSPSNKVTEKGKDVELRCDPISGHTALYWYRQSLGQGLEFLIYFQGNSAPDKSGLPSDRFSAERTGGSVSTLTIQRTQQEDSAVYLCASSLGIYNEQFFGPGTRLTVL.

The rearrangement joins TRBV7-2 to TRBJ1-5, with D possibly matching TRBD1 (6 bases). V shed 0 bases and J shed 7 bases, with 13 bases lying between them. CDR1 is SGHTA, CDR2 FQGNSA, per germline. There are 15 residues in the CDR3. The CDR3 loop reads CASSLAGGWGQPQHF. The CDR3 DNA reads TGTGCCAGCAGCTTAGCGGGGGGCTGGGGACAGCCCCAGCATTTT.

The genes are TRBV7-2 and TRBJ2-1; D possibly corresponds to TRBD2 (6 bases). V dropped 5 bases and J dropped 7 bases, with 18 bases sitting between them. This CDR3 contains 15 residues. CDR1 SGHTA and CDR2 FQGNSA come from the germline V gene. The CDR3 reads CASSTGGGPWNEQFF. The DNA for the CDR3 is TGTGCCAGCAGCACAGGCGGAGGGCCTTGGAATGAGCAGTTCTTC.

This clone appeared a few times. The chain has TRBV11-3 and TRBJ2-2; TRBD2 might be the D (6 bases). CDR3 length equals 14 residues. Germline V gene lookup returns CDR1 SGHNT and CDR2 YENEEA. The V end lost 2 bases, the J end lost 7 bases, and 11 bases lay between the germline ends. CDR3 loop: CASSLKGGGGELFF. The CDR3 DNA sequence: TGTGCCAGCAGCTTAAAGGGAGGTGGCGGGGAGCTGTTTTTT.

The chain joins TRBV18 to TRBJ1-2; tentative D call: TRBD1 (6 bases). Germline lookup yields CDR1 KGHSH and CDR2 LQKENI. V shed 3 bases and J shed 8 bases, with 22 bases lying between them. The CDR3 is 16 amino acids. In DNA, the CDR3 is TGTGCCAGCTCACCTACCCAGGGGCGCAATCTCTTGGGCTACACCTTC. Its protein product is CASSPTQGRNLLGYTF.

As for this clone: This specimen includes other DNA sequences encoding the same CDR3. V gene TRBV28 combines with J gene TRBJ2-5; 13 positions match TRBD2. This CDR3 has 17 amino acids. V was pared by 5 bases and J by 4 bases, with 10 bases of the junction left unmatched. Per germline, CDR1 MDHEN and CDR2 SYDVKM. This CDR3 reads CASSVGRTSGSGETQYF. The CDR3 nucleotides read TGTGCCAGCAGTGTGGGTCGGACTAGCGGGAGTGGAGAGACCCAGTACTTC.

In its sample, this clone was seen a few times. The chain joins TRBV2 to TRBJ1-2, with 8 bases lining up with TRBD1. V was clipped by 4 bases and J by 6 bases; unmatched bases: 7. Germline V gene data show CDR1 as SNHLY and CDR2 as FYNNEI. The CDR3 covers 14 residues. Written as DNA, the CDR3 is TGTGCCAGCAGTGGGGCTGCAGGGGGCAATGGCTACACCTTC. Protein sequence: CASSGAAGGNGYTF.